This TCR beta chain came from a study of cytomegalovirus exposure and HLA in healthy donors. Vbeta (60) and Jbeta (13) primers were used in the PCR. The protocol was immunoSEQ multiplex PCR, while the TCRdb copy is restricted to in-frame clones and leaves out a portion. The sample yields some 120,000 clones, approximately 68% seen once. Trimming cost V 0 bases and J 2 bases; bases outside gene matches: 4. Looked up from germline, CDR1 is ENHRY and CDR2 is SYGVKD. The CDR3 runs to 15 residues. The chain recombines TRBV10-3 with TRBJ2-7; the match to TRBD2 covers 7 bases. Source material: PBMCs. The clonotype was recovered from a man under 40 in good health and CMV-seropositive. Here the CDR3 reads CAISESPSGPYEQYF. The DNA of the CDR3 is TGTGCCATCAGTGAGTCCCCTAGCGGACCCTACGAGCAGTACTTC.